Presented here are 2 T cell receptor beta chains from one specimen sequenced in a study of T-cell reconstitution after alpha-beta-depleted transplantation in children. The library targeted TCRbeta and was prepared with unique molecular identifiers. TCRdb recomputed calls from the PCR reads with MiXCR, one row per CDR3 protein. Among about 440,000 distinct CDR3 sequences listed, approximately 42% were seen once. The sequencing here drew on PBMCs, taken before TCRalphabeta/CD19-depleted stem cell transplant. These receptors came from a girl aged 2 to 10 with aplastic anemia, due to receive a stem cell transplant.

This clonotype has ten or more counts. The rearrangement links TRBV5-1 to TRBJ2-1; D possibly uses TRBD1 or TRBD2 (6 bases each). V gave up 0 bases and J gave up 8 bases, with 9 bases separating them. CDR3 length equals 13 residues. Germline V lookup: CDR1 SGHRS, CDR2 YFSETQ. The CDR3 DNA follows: TGCGCCAGCAGCTTGGGGGGGGCGGATGAGCAGTTCTTC. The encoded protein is CASSLGGADEQFF.

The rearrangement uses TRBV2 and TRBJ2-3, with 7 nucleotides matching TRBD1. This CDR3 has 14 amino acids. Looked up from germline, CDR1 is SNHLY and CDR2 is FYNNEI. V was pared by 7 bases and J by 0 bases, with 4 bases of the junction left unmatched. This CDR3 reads CASTPDRSTDTQYF. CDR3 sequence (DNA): TGTGCCAGCACCCCGGACAGGAGCACAGATACGCAGTATTTT.